This record concerns one TCR beta chain sequence. This entry belongs to a study of T cells after yellow fever vaccination. The overall study: Preparation of fractions with low cell numbers was performed using SMART-Seq v4 Ultra Low Input.

Germline CDR1 KGHDR, CDR2 SFDVKD. The CDR3 length is 13 residues. Trimming removed 1 base at V and 9 bases at J, with 9 bases between. TCRdb reprocessed the 5' RACE reads with MiXCR, giving one entry per CDR3 protein. The sample carries 450,000 to 650,000 distinct CDR3 sequences, roughly 13% recorded once. The chain recombines TRBV24-1 with TRBJ2-1; D not certain. The sequence derives from a man younger than 40 who received the YFV17D yellow fever vaccine. The specimen comprised PBMCs, sampled on the day of the yellow fever booster vaccination. CDR3 sequence reads: CATSDLFTTEQFF. The CDR3 DNA sequence: TGTGCCACCAGTGATTTATTTACTACTGAGCAGTTCTTC.